This T cell receptor (beta chain) came from a study of blood T cell repertoires in COVID-19. Across the whole study: COVID-19 samples, acute and convalescent, were from the United States, Italy and Spain.

In the original processing: Amplification of reference gene primers provided the estimated nucleated cell counts. Here immunoSEQ multiplex PCR was the method, and the copy in TCRdb shows in-frame clones only, minus some. Clone size and the V and J calls come from that table; the DNA yielded D and trimming. This table has about 240,000 clones, 70% to 90% appearing once. Sequences were obtained from PBMCs or T cells enriched from blood (not recorded which). The clonotype originates from a middle-aged woman with acute COVID-19.

CDR3 nucleotide sequence: TGTGCCAGCAGCCGAGTTAGGGGACAGGGGGCGACTGAAGCTTTCTTT. Amino acid sequence: CASSRVRGQGATEAFF. The chain combines TRBV7-8 with TRBJ1-1; 12 nucleotides line up with TRBD1. With 5 bases clipped from V and 5 bases from J, the junction kept 9 bases outside the gene matches. The V gene's germline CDR1 is SGHVS and CDR2 FQNEAQ. The CDR3 is 16 residues long.